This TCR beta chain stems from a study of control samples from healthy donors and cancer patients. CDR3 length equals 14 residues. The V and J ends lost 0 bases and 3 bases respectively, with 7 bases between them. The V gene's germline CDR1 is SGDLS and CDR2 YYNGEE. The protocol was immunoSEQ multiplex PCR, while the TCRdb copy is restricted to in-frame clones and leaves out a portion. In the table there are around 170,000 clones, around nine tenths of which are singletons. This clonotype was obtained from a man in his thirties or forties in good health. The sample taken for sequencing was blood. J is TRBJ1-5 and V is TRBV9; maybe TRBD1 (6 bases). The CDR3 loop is CASSVGDINQPQHF. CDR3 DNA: TGTGCCAGCAGCGTAGGGGACATCAATCAGCCCCAGCATTTT.